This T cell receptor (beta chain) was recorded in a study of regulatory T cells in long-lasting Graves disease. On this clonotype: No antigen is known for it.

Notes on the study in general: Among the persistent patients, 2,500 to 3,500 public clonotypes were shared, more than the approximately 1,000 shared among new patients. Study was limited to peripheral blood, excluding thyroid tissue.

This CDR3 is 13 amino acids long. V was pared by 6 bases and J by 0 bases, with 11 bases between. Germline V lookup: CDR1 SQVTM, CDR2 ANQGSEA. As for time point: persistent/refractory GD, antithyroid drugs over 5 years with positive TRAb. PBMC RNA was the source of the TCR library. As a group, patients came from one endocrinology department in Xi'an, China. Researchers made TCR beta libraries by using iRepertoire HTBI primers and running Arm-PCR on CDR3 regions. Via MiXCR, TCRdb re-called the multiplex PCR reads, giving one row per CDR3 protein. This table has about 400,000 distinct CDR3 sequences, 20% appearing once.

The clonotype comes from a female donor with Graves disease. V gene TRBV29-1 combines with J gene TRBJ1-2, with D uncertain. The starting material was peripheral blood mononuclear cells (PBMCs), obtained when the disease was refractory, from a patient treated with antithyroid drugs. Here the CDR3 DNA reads TGCAGCGTGCCGGAGATTACTAACTATGGCTACACCTTC. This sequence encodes CSVPEITNYGYTF.